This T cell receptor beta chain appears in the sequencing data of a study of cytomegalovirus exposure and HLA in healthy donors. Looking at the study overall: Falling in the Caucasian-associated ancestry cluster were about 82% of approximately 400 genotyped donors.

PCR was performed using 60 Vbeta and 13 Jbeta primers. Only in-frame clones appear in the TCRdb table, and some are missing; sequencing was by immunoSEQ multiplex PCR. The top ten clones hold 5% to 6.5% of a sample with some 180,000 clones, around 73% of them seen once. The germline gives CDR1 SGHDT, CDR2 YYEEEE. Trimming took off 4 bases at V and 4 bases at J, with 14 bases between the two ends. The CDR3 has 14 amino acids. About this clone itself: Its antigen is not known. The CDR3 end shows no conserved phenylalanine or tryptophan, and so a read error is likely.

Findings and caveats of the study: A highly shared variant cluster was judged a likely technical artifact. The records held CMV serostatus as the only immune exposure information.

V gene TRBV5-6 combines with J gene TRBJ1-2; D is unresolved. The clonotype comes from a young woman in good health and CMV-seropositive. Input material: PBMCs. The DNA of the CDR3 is TGTGCCAGCAGCCACTTTTCGAATAGCTATGGCTACACCTCC. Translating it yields CASSHFSNSYGYTS.